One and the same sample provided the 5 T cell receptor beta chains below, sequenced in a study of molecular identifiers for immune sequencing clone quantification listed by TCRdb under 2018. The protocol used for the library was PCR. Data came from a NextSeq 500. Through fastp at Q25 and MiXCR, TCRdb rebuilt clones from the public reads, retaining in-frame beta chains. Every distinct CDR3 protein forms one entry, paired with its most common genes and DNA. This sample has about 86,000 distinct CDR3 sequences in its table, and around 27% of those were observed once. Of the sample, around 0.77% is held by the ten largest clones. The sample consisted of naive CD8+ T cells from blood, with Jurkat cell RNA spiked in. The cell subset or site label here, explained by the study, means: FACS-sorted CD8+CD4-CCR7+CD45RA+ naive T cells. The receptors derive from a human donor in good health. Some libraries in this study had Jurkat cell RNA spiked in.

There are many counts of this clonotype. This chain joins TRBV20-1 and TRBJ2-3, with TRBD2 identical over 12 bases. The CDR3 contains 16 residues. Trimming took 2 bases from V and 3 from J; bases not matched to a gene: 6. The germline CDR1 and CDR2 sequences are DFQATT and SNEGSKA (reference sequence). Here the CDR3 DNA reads TGCAGTGCTAGAACCTGGACTAGCGGGGTTACAGATACGCAGTATTTT. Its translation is CSARTWTSGVTDTQYF.

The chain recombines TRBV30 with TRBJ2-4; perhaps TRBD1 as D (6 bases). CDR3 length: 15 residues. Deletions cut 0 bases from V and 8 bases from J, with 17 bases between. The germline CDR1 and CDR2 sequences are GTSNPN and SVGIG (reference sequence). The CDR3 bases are TGTGCCTGGAGTGTACAGGGCCCTCCGGCGGACATTCAGTACTTC. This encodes CAWSVQGPPADIQYF.

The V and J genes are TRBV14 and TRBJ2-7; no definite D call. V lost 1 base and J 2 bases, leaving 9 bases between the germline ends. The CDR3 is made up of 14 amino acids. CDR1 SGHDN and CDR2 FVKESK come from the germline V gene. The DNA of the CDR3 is TGTGCCAGCAGCCAAGCTCAGCTAGCCTACGAGCAGTACTTC. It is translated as CASSQAQLAYEQYF.

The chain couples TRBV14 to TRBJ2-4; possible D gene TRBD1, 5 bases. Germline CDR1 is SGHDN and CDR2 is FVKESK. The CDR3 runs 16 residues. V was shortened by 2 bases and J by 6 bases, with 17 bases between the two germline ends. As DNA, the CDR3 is TGTGCCAGCAGCCAATCAATTAGGGGATTTTTAAACATTCAGTACTTC. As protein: CASSQSIRGFLNIQYF.

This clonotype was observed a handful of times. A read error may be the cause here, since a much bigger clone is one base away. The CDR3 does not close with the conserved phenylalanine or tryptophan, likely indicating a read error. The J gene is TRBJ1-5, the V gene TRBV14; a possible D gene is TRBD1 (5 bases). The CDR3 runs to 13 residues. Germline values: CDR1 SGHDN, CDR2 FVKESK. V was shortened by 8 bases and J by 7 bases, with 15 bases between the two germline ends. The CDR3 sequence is CASPRDRSQPQHS. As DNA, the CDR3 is TGTGCCAGCCCCAGGGACCGCAGCCAGCCCCAGCATTCT.